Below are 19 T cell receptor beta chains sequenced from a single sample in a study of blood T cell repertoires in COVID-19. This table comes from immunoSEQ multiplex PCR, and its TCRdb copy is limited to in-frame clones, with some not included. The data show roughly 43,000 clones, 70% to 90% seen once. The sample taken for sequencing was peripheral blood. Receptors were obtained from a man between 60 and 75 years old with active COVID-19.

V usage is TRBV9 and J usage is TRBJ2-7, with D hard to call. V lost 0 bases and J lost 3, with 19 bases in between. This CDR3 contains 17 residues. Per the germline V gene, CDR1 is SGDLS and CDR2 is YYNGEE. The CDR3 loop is CASSVGAPRATFYEQYF. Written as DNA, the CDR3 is TGTGCCAGCAGCGTAGGAGCTCCACGCGCTACCTTCTACGAGCAGTACTTC.

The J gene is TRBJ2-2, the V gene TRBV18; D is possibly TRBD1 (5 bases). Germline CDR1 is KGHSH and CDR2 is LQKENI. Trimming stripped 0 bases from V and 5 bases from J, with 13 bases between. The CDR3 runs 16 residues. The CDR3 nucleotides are TGTGCCAGCTCACCACCGGCTCAGGGTCCGACCGGGGAGCTGTTTTTT. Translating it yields CASSPPAQGPTGELFF.

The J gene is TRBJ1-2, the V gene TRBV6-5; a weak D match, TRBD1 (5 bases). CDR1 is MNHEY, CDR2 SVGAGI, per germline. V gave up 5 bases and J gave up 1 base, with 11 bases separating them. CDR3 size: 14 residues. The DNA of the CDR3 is TGTGCCAGCAGTCGACAGTATGGTAACTATGGCTACACCTTC. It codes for CASSRQYGNYGYTF.

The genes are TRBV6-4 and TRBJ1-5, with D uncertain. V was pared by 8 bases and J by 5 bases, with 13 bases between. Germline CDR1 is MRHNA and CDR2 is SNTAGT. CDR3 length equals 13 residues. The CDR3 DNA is TGTGCCAGCTCGAGGGAACTCGATCAGCCCCAGCATTTT. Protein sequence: CASSRELDQPQHF.

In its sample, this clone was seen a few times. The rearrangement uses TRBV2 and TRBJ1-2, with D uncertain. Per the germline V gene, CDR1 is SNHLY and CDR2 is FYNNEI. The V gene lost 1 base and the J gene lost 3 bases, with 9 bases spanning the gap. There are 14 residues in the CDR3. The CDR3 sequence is CASSEEAADYGYTF. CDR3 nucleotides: TGTGCCAGCAGTGAAGAAGCGGCCGACTATGGCTACACCTTC.

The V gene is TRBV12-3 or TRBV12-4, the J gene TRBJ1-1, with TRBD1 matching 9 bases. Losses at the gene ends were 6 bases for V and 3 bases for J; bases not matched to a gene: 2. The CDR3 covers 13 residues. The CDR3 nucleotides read TGTGCCAGCAGCTGGGACAGGGACACTGAAGCTTTCTTT. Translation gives CASSWDRDTEAFF.

The CDR3 region has the DNA TGCGCCAGCAGCTTGGACGGGGGAAGTACTAACTATGGCTACACCTTC. This encodes CASSLDGGSTNYGYTF. The J gene is TRBJ1-2, the V gene TRBV5-1; D may be TRBD1 (5 bases). Germline-derived CDR1 and CDR2 are SGHRS and YFSETQ. The ends were cut back, 0 bases at V and 0 bases at J, with 12 bases in the middle. The length of the CDR3 is 16 residues. Drawing the rest from reference TRBV5-1 and TRBJ1-2, the complete variable domain is KAGVTQTPRYLIKTRGQQVTLSCSPISGHRSVSWYQQTPGQGLQFLFEYFSETQRNKGNFPGRFSGRQFSNSRSEMNVSTLELGDSALYLCASSLDGGSTNYGYTFGSGTRLTVV.

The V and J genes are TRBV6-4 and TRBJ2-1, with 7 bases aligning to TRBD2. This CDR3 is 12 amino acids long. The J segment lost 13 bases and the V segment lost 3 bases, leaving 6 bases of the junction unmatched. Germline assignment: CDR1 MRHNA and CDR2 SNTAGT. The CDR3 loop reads CASSDRAGIQFF. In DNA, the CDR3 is TGTGCCAGCAGTGATAGAGCGGGAATTCAGTTCTTC.

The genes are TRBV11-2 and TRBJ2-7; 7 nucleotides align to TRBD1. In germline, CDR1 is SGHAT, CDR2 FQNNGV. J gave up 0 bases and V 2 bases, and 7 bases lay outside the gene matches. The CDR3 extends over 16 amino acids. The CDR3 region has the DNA TGTGCCAGCAGCTTAAGGCAGGGGGAAGTCTCCTACGAGCAGTACTTC. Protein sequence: CASSLRQGEVSYEQYF.

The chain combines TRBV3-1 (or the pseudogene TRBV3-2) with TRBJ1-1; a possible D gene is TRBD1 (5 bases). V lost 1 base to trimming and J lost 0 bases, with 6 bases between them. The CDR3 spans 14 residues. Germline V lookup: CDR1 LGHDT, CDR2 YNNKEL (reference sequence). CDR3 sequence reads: CASSQVGLNTEAFF. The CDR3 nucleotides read TGTGCCAGCAGCCAAGTGGGGCTGAACACTGAAGCTTTCTTT.

CDR3 sequence: CASSIYRADTQYF. In DNA, the CDR3 is TGTGCCAGTAGTATATACCGGGCAGATACGCAGTATTTT. This chain uses TRBV19 with TRBJ2-3; D unclear. V lost 2 bases and J lost 4, with 7 bases in between. Germline V gene lookup returns CDR1 LNHDA and CDR2 SQIVND (reference sequence). The CDR3 sequence is 13 residues long.

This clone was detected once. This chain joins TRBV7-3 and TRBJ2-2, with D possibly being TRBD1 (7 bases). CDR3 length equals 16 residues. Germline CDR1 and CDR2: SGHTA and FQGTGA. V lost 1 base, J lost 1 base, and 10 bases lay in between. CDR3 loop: CASSLNRGGNTGELFF. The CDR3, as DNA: TGTGCCAGCAGCTTAAACAGGGGAGGGAACACCGGGGAGCTGTTTTTT. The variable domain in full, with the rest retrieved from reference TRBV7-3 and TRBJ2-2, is GAGVSQTPSNKVTEKGKYVELRCDPISGHTALYWYRQSLGQGPEFLIYFQGTGAADDSGLPNDRFFAVRPEGSVSTLKIQRTERGDSAVYLCASSLNRGGNTGELFFGEGSRLTVL.

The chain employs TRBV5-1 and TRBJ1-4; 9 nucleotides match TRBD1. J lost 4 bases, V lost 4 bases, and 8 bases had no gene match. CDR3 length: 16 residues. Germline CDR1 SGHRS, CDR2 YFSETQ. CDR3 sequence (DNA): TGCGCCAGCAGCGGCCTCGGGACAGGGTATAATGAAAAACTGTTTTTT. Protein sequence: CASSGLGTGYNEKLFF.

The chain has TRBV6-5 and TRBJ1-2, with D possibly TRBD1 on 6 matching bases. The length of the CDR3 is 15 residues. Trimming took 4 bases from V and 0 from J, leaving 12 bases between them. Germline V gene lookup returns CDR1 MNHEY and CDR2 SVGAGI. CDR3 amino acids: CASSSTGLPNYGYTF. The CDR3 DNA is TGTGCCAGCAGTTCCACAGGGTTACCTAACTATGGCTACACCTTC.

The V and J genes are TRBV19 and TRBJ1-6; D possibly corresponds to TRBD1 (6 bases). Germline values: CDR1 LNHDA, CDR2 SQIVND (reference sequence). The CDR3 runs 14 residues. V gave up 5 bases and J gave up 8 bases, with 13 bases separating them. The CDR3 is CASSADRLDSPLHF. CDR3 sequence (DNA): TGTGCCAGTAGTGCCGACAGGTTGGATTCACCCCTCCACTTT.

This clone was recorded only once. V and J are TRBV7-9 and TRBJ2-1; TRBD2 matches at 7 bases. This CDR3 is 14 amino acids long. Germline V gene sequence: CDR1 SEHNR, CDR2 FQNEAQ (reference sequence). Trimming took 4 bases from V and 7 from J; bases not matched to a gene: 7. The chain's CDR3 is CASSSREGRNEQFF. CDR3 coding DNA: TGTGCCAGCAGCTCAAGGGAGGGAAGGAATGAGCAGTTCTTC.

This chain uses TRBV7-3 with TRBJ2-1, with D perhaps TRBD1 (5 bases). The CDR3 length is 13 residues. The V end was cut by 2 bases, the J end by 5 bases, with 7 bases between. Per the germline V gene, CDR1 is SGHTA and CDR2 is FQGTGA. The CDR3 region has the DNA TGTGCCAGCAGCTTAGCAGGGAACAATGAGCAGTTCTTC. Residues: CASSLAGNNEQFF.

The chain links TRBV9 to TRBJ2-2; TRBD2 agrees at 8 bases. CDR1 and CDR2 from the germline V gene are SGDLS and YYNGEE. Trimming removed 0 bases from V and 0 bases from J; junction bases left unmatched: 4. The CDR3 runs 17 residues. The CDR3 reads CASSVVAGGSNTGELFF. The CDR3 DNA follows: TGTGCCAGCAGCGTAGTCGCGGGAGGTTCGAACACCGGGGAGCTGTTTTTT.

The CDR3 DNA sequence: TGTGCCAGCGGCCTTCAGAACAATGAGCAGTTCTTC. It encodes CASGLQNNEQFF. The rearrangement links TRBV11-3 to TRBJ2-1, with no clear D. This CDR3 has 12 residues. V lost 8 bases, J lost 5 bases, and 10 bases lay in between. Germline CDR1 is SGHNT and CDR2 is YENEEA.